This entry features one TCR beta chain sequence. Its antigen is currently unknown. These data originate in a study of identical twins. General study findings and limits: Insertions were fewer in abundant cord blood beta clonotypes, whereas memory repertoires showed none of this pattern. Twin sharing of out-of-frame TCR alpha was underestimated by models in monozygotic pairs. Invariant MAIT and iNKT cells could partly confound zero-insertion analyses.

CDR3 length: 12 amino acids. Per the germline V gene, CDR1 is DFQATT and CDR2 is SNEGSKA (reference sequence). Trimming cost V 4 bases and J 1 base, with 8 bases left between them. From the 5' RACE reads, TCRdb called clonotypes with MiXCR, one entry per CDR3 protein. The sample carries approximately 470,000 distinct CDR3 sequences, 11% to 15% recorded once. These data also featured in a second study, about yellow fever vaccine responses in identical twins. That report adds: Reportedly, the response of twins' T cells to the vaccine seemed partly convergent, partly personalized.

The receptor was derived from a young woman in good health. Sample: CD4+ T cells sorted from blood. The chain employs TRBV20-1 and TRBJ2-7; tentative D call: TRBD1 (5 bases). The CDR3 bases are TGCAGTGCTACCAGGGAATCCTACGAGCAGTACTTC. This codes for CSATRESYEQYF.